A single sample is the source of the 29 T cell receptor beta chains below, sequenced in a study of blood T cell repertoires in COVID-19. The table came from immunoSEQ multiplex PCR; TCRdb's copy has only in-frame clones and leaves some out. Seen here are fewer than 85,000 clones, roughly 87% observed once, and the top ten hold 1%. Sequenced input: peripheral blood. The receptors come from a woman between 45 and 65 years old in a cohort sampled during active COVID-19.

The chain recombines TRBV25-1 with TRBJ1-1; maybe TRBD1 (5 bases). Germline V gene sequence: CDR1 MGHDK, CDR2 SYGVNS. V was cut by 4 bases and J by 4 bases, with 13 bases left in between. The CDR3 runs 14 residues. The DNA for the CDR3 is TGTGCCAGCAGTGGGCCAGGGATTTCCACTGAAGCTTTCTTT. Its translation is CASSGPGISTEAFF.

The V and J genes are TRBV3-1 (or the pseudogene TRBV3-2) and TRBJ2-1, with 7 bases identical to TRBD2. The CDR3 contains 18 residues. The V gene's germline CDR1 is LGHDT and CDR2 YNNKEL (reference sequence). The junction had 11 bases not matched to a gene; V was cut back by 0 bases and J by 3 bases. CDR3 residues: CASSQDSGLLTFYNEQFF. CDR3 sequence (DNA): TGTGCCAGCAGCCAAGATAGCGGGCTCCTTACCTTCTACAATGAGCAGTTCTTC.

About this clone: Compared with germline, one end of the junction differs, possibly owing to a read error. This CDR3 reads CASSLGTDRNLPQHF. The CDR3 DNA reads TGTGCCAGCAGCTTAGGGACAGACCGAAATCTGCCCCAGCATTTT. The chain links TRBV11-2 to TRBJ1-5, with TRBD1 as a possible D gene (6 bases). The V gene's germline CDR1 is SGHAT and CDR2 FQNNGV. CDR3 length equals 15 residues.

The rearrangement links TRBV9 to TRBJ1-2; 8 bases are shared with TRBD1. Germline V gene sequence: CDR1 SGDLS, CDR2 YYNGEE. V trimming: 3 bases; J trimming: 4 bases; junction bases outside the gene matches: 11. This CDR3 is built from 16 residues. The CDR3 DNA reads TGTGCCAGCAGCGATCCCCCAGGGGGCGTCGGCTATGGCTACACCTTC. This gives the protein CASSDPPGGVGYGYTF.

This clone was recorded a few times. The rearrangement links TRBV11-2 to TRBJ2-7; no definite D call. The CDR3 is 15 residues long. The V end was cut by 1 base, the J end by 3 bases, with 13 bases between. The V gene's germline CDR1 is SGHAT and CDR2 FQNNGV. CDR3 nucleotide sequence: TGTGCCAGCAGCTTAGCAAGTGGGCCCGGCTACGAGCAGTACTTC. This codes for CASSLASGPGYEQYF. Full variable domain (remainder filled in from reference TRBV11-2 and TRBJ2-7): EAGVAQSPRYKIIEKRQSVAFWCNPISGHATLYWYQQILGQGPKLLIQFQNNGVVDDSQLPKDRFSAERLKGVDSTLKIQPAKLEDSAVYLCASSLASGPGYEQYFGPGTRLTVT.

V gene TRBV28 combines with J gene TRBJ2-1; 7 nucleotides align to TRBD2. The CDR3 is 15 amino acids. Unmatched junction bases numbered 14, after V lost 5 bases and J lost 10 bases. Germline V CDR1 and CDR2: MDHEN, SYDVKM. The CDR3 nucleotides read TGTGCCAGCAGTCCCCGAAGGCGGGAGAAAAGGGAGCAGTTCTTC. It codes for CASSPRRREKREQFF.

This clone occurred once. The genes are TRBV30 and TRBJ2-2; a possible D gene is TRBD2 (5 bases). The CDR3 covers 14 residues. Germline CDR1 is GTSNPN and CDR2 is SVGIG (reference sequence). Trimming removed 3 bases at V and 6 bases at J, with 14 bases between. CDR3 amino acids: CAWRPRGSAGELFF. The CDR3 DNA reads TGTGCCTGGAGACCACGGGGAAGCGCCGGGGAGCTGTTTTTT.

The rearrangement uses TRBV19 and TRBJ2-1; TRBD2 is a possible D gene (6 bases). CDR3 length: 16 amino acids. The V end lost 5 bases, the J end lost 0 bases, and 14 bases lay between the germline ends. The germline V gene has CDR1 LNHDA and CDR2 SQIVND (reference sequence). The DNA for the CDR3 is TGTGCCAGTAGTCCCTGGGGGACTTACTCCTACAATGAGCAGTTCTTC. Its protein product is CASSPWGTYSYNEQFF. The full variable domain, its missing parts supplied by reference TRBV19 and TRBJ2-1, is DGGITQSPKYLFRKEGQNVTLSCEQNLNHDAMYWYRQDPGQGLRLIYYSQIVNDFQKGDIAEGYSVSREKKESFPLTVTSAQKNPTAFYLCASSPWGTYSYNEQFFGPGTRLTVL.

This sequence joins TRBV20-1 and TRBJ2-1; D remains ambiguous. The length of the CDR3 is 11 residues. Germline lookup yields CDR1 DFQATT and CDR2 SNEGSKA (reference sequence). Deletions cut 4 bases from V and 8 bases from J, with 9 bases between. The CDR3 bases are TGCAGTGCTACCTTTACGGATGAGCAGTTCTTC. Protein: CSATFTDEQFF.

The chain has TRBV7-9 and TRBJ1-2; tentative D call: TRBD1 (5 bases). The V end was cut by 1 base, the J end by 4 bases, with 7 bases between. The CDR3 is made up of 13 amino acids. Looked up from germline, CDR1 is SEHNR and CDR2 is FQNEAQ (reference sequence). CDR3 residues: CASSLEGIYGYTF. The CDR3, as DNA: TGTGCCAGCAGCTTAGAGGGGATCTATGGCTACACCTTC.

The chain is built from TRBV7-3 and TRBJ2-3; possible D gene TRBD1, 6 bases. There are 13 residues in the CDR3. The germline V gene has CDR1 SGHTA and CDR2 FQGTGA. Trimming took 4 bases from V and 4 from J, leaving 9 bases between them. This chain's CDR3 is CASSSGHSDTQYF. For the CDR3, the DNA is TGTGCCAGCAGCTCGGGACATTCAGATACGCAGTATTTT.

The chain joins TRBV9 to TRBJ2-2; 7 bases are a match to TRBD2. There are 16 residues in the CDR3. CDR1 is SGDLS and CDR2 is YYNGEE in the germline V gene. Trimming took 1 base from V and 2 from J; bases not matched to a gene: 5. The CDR3 DNA follows: TGTGCCAGCAGCGTACTGGGAGGGACCAACACCGGGGAGCTGTTTTTT. This translates into CASSVLGGTNTGELFF.

The genes are TRBV7-6 and TRBJ2-7; 7 bases align to TRBD2. Per germline, CDR1 SGHVS and CDR2 FNYEAQ. V trimming: 5 bases; J trimming: 0 bases; junction bases outside the gene matches: 10. The CDR3 is made up of 16 amino acids. This CDR3 is CASSASGLAVSYEQYF. As DNA, the CDR3 is TGTGCCAGCAGCGCCTCAGGGCTAGCGGTCTCCTACGAGCAGTACTTC. Supplemented by reference TRBV7-6 and TRBJ2-7, the full variable domain reads GAGVSQSPRYKVTKRGQDVALRCDPISGHVSLYWYRQALGQGPEFLTYFNYEAQQDKSGLPNDRFSAERPEGSISTLTIQRTEQRDSAMYRCASSASGLAVSYEQYFGPGTRLTVT.

This chain connects TRBV7-8 to TRBJ2-1, with a possible D match to TRBD2 (5 bases). Germline CDR1 and CDR2: SGHVS and FQNEAQ. V was trimmed by 4 bases and J by 7 bases, leaving 14 bases between them. This CDR3 comprises 14 residues. The CDR3 spells CASSSSTTRNEQFF. CDR3 nucleotides: TGTGCCAGCAGCTCCTCGACCACTAGGAATGAGCAGTTCTTC.

The chain uses TRBV7-8 and TRBJ2-3, with 13 bases fitting TRBD2. The CDR3 is made up of 16 amino acids. With V trimmed by 5 bases and J by 5 bases, 7 bases remained unmatched. CDR1 is SGHVS and CDR2 is FQNEAQ in the germline V gene. CDR3 coding DNA: TGTGCCAGCAGCCATCCGGGACTAGCGGGAAGAGATACGCAGTATTTT. Translated, it gives CASSHPGLAGRDTQYF. Drawing the rest from reference TRBV7-8 and TRBJ2-3, the complete variable domain is GAGVSQSPRYKVAKRGQDVALRCDPISGHVSLFWYQQALGQGPEFLTYFQNEAQLDKSGLPSDRFFAERPEGSVSTLKIQRTQQEDSAVYLCASSHPGLAGRDTQYFGPGTRLTVL.

This clone was observed once. The chain couples TRBV19 to TRBJ2-2, with D tentatively TRBD2 (5 bases). V was shortened by 8 bases and J by 1 base, with 14 bases between the two germline ends. The CDR3 runs to 15 residues. Germline CDR1 and CDR2: LNHDA and SQIVND (reference sequence). The chain's CDR3 is CASSQRFWNTGELFF. In DNA, the CDR3 is TGTGCCAGTTCCCAGCGGTTCTGGAACACCGGGGAGCTGTTTTTT.

The CDR3 here is CASSLDRGPQPQHF. CDR3 nucleotides: TGTGCCAGCAGCCTGGACAGGGGGCCTCAGCCCCAGCATTTT. The V call is TRBV7-9, the J call TRBJ1-5; TRBD1 agrees at 11 bases. The CDR3 spans 14 residues. The V and J ends lost 5 bases and 6 bases, in that order; junction bases with no gene match: 3. Germline V CDR1 and CDR2: SEHNR, FQNEAQ (reference sequence). Drawing the rest from reference TRBV7-9 and TRBJ1-5, the complete variable domain is DTGVSQNPRHKITKRGQNVTFRCDPISEHNRLYWYRQTLGQGPEFLTYFQNEAQLEKSRLLSDRFSAERPKGSFSTLEIQRTEQGDSAMYLCASSLDRGPQPQHFGDGTRLSIL.

CDR3 DNA: TGTGCCAGCAGCTTAGCATCGAACTCCCGAAACGAGCAGTACTTC. As protein: CASSLASNSRNEQYF. The V call is TRBV7-6, the J call TRBJ2-7; D unclear. The V gene's germline CDR1 is SGHVS and CDR2 FNYEAQ. Trimming stripped 0 bases from V and 5 bases from J, with 14 bases between. The CDR3 loop spans 15 amino acids. Full variable domain (remainder filled in from reference TRBV7-6 and TRBJ2-7): GAGVSQSPRYKVTKRGQDVALRCDPISGHVSLYWYRQALGQGPEFLTYFNYEAQQDKSGLPNDRFSAERPEGSISTLTIQRTEQRDSAMYRCASSLASNSRNEQYFGPGTRLTVT.

This chain joins TRBV7-2 and TRBJ1-2, with D possibly TRBD1 on 6 matching bases. Germline CDR1 reads SGHTA; CDR2 reads FQGNSA. V lost 6 bases to trimming and J lost 8 bases, with 19 bases between them. CDR3 length: 14 residues. Here the CDR3 reads CASRAAAGEFGYTF. The CDR3, as DNA: TGTGCCAGCAGAGCTGCGGCAGGGGAATTCGGCTACACCTTC.

The V gene is TRBV13, the J gene TRBJ2-1; TRBD2 aligns across 12 bases. J gave up 10 bases and V 4 bases, and 11 bases lay outside the gene matches. Per the germline V gene, CDR1 is PRHDT and CDR2 is FYEKMQ (reference sequence). This CDR3 has 16 amino acids. The DNA for the CDR3 is TGTGCCAGCAGCTACCGGACTAGCGGGGACCTGGACGAGCAGTTCTTC. Translated: CASSYRTSGDLDEQFF.

The rearrangement uses TRBV6-5 and TRBJ2-7, with D tentatively TRBD2 (6 bases). CDR1 is MNHEY and CDR2 is SVGAGI in the germline V gene. V lost 2 bases and J lost 2, with 13 bases in between. The CDR3 sequence is 15 residues long. As DNA, the CDR3 is TGTGCCAGCAGTTACGGGGGGACGGGCGCCTACGAGCAGTACTTC. The encoded protein is CASSYGGTGAYEQYF.

For the CDR3, the DNA is TGTGCCACCAGTGATTCACAGGCTATGAACACTGAAGCTTTCTTT. This sequence encodes CATSDSQAMNTEAFF. V is TRBV24-1 and J is TRBJ1-1; possibly TRBD1 for D (5 bases). The CDR3 has 15 amino acids. Trimming pared 2 bases from V and 0 bases from J, leaving 9 bases between. Germline loops: CDR1 KGHDR, CDR2 SFDVKD.

This chain joins TRBV7-9 and TRBJ2-2; possible D gene TRBD2, 5 bases. The V gene lost 3 bases and the J gene lost 7 bases, with 12 bases spanning the gap. Germline CDR1 SEHNR, CDR2 FQNEAQ (reference sequence). CDR3 size: 14 residues. Here the CDR3 DNA reads TGTGCCAGCAGCTTCCTAGCCCTCGACGGGGAGCTGTTTTTT. It encodes CASSFLALDGELFF.

The V and J genes are TRBV5-1 and TRBJ2-4; 11 nucleotides match TRBD1. The germline V gene encodes CDR1 SGHRS and CDR2 YFSETQ. Losses at the gene ends were 3 bases for V and 8 bases for J; bases not matched to a gene: 4. The CDR3 runs to 14 residues. This CDR3 reads CASSSGQGGYIQYF. Written as DNA, the CDR3 is TGCGCCAGCAGCTCGGGACAGGGGGGATACATTCAGTACTTC.

This clone was seen just once. The genes are TRBV28 and TRBJ1-6; D uncertain. The CDR3 spans 17 residues. V was shortened by 5 bases and J by 7 bases, with 21 bases between the two germline ends. Germline V gene sequence: CDR1 MDHEN, CDR2 SYDVKM. The CDR3 spells CASSPPIGVGSNSPLHF. The DNA for the CDR3 is TGTGCCAGCAGTCCCCCCATCGGGGTTGGATCCAATTCACCCCTCCACTTT.

The V gene is TRBV7-2, the J gene TRBJ2-7; 11 nucleotides agree with TRBD2. CDR3 length: 16 residues. V shed 5 bases and J 0 bases; nucleotides not matched to a gene: 6. Germline-derived CDR1 and CDR2 are SGHTA and FQGNSA. CDR3 residues: CASSPRLAGGSYEQYF. The CDR3 bases are TGTGCCAGCAGCCCTAGGCTAGCGGGAGGCTCCTACGAGCAGTACTTC.

The chain links TRBV27 to TRBJ2-3, with a weak D call TRBD2 (6 bases). V shed 5 bases and J shed 4 bases, with 19 bases lying between them. The CDR3 contains 16 residues. The V gene's germline CDR1 is MNHEY and CDR2 SMNVEV (reference sequence). CDR3: CASSPSGGRRADTQYF. The CDR3 DNA follows: TGTGCCAGCAGTCCCAGCGGTGGGAGGAGGGCAGATACGCAGTATTTT.

The rearrangement joins TRBV15 to TRBJ2-1; 9 nucleotides align to TRBD2. This CDR3 comprises 17 residues. Germline V CDR1 and CDR2: LNHNV, YYDKDF (reference sequence). Germline trimming cut 4 bases from V and 5 bases from J; bases unmatched to any gene: 12. As DNA, the CDR3 is TGTGCCACCAGCAAGTGTAGCGGGAGTCGTTGCGACAATGAGCAGTTCTTC. Translated, it gives CATSKCSGSRCDNEQFF.

This rearrangement joins TRBV28 to TRBJ1-6; TRBD1 aligns across 9 bases. The CDR3 sequence is 15 residues long. Germline V gives CDR1 MDHEN, CDR2 SYDVKM. With V trimmed by 8 bases and J by 7 bases, 9 bases remained unmatched. The CDR3 protein is CASASGQGVNSPLHF. CDR3 nucleotide sequence: TGTGCCAGCGCCTCGGGACAGGGAGTCAATTCACCCCTCCACTTT. Full variable domain (outside the CDR3, taken from reference TRBV28 and TRBJ1-6): DVKVTQSSRYLVKRTGEKVFLECVQDMDHENMFWYRQDPGLGLRLIYFSYDVKMKEKGDIPEGYSVSREKKERFSLILESASTNQTSMYLCASASGQGVNSPLHFGNGTRLTVT.